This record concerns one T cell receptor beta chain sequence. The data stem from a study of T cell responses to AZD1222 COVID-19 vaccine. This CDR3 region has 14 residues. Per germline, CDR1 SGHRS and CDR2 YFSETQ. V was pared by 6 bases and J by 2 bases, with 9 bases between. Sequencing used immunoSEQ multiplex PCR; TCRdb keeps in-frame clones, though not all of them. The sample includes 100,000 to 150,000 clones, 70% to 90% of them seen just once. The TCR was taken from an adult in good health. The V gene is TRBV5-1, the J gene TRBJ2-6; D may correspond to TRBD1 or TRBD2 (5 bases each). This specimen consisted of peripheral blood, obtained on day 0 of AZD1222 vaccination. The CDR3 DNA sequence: TGCGCCAGCATGGGGGTTACTGGGGCCAACGTCCTGACTTTC. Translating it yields CASMGVTGANVLTF. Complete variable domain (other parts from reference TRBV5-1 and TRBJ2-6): KAGVTQTPRYLIKTRGQQVTLSCSPISGHRSVSWYQQTPGQGLQFLFEYFSETQRNKGNFPGRFSGRQFSNSRSEMNVSTLELGDSALYLCASMGVTGANVLTFGAGSRLTVL.